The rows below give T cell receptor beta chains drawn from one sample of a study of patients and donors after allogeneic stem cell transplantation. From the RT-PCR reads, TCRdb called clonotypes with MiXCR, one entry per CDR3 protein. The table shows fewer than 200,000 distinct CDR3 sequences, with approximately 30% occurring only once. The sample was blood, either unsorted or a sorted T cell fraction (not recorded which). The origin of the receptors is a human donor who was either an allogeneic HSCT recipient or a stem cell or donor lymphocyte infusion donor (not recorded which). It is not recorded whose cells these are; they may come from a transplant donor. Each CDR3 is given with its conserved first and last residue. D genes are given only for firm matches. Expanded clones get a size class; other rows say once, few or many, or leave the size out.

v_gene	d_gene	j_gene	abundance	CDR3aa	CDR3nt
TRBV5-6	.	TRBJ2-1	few	CASSLWWEYNEQFF	TGTGCCAGCAGCTTGTGGTGGGAATACAATGAGCAGTTCTTC
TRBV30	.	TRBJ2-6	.	CAWSAHLDRISGANVLTF	TGTGCCTGGAGTGCCCACCTTGACAGGATCTCTGGGGCCAACGTCCTGACTTTC
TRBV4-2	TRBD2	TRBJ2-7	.	CASSHDLAGPYEQYF	TGTGCCAGCAGCCATGACCTAGCGGGGCCCTACGAGCAGTACTTC
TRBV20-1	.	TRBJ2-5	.	CSVMGSVGETQYF	TGCAGTGTTATGGGATCAGTCGGAGAGACCCAGTACTTC
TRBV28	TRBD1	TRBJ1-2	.	CASSLPRGQGEGSF	TGTGCCAGCAGTTTACCGAGAGGACAGGGAGAGGGCTCCTTC
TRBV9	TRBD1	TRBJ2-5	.	CASSVATGGSYQETQYF	TGTGCCAGCAGCGTAGCTACAGGGGGTAGCTATCAGGAGACCCAGTACTTC
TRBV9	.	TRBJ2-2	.	CASSPRRVLGTGELFF	TGTGCCAGCAGCCCCAGGCGGGTATTGGGGACCGGGGAGCTGTTTTTT
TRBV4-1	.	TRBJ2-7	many	CASSQVVGRDEQYF	TGCGCCAGCAGCCAAGTTGTTGGTAGGGACGAGCAGTACTTC
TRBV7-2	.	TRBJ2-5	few	CASSLDHLQGWGTQYF	TGTGCCAGCAGCTTAGACCATTTACAGGGTTGGGGGACCCAGTACTTC
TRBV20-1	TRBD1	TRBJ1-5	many	CRAGTADQPQHF	TGCAGAGCTGGGACAGCCGATCAGCCCCAGCATTTT
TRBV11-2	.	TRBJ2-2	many	CASSSPGRNTGELFF	TGTGCCAGCAGCTCGCCGGGACGGAACACCGGGGAGCTGTTTTTT
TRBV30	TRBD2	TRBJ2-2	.	CAWSRSGSGTGELFF	TGTGCCTGGAGTCGGAGCGGGAGTGGCACCGGGGAGCTGTTTTTT
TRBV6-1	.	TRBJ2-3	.	CASKSQRLANTDTQYF	TGTGCCAGCAAAAGTCAAAGGCTAGCAAACACAGATACGCAGTATTTT